This paragraph covers one T cell receptor (beta chain) sequence. PCR primers comprised 60 Vbeta and 13 Jbeta primers. Sequencing was performed with immunoSEQ multiplex PCR; in TCRdb, only in-frame clones are kept and a portion is missing. This sample has about 200,000 clones, with roughly four fifths found just once. The sample belongs to a study of cytomegalovirus exposure and HLA in healthy donors. Sequencing was done on a sample of PBMCs. This TCR was sampled from a woman in her late teens or twenties in good health and CMV-seronegative.

CDR3 sequence (DNA): TGTGCCAGCAGTTACTCGATAGGGGGCTATGGCTACACCTTC. Translated: CASSYSIGGYGYTF. The genes are TRBV6-5 and TRBJ1-2; the D gene is possibly TRBD1 (6 bases). The CDR3 sequence is 14 residues long. CDR1 and CDR2 (germline): MNHEY, SVGAGI. With 0 bases removed from V and 4 bases from J, the gap between germline ends came to 9 bases.